This entry describes one T cell receptor (beta chain). Its antigen is not identified. This sample is part of a study of T cell responses to AZD1222 COVID-19 vaccine. Regarding the study as a whole: Spike was spanned by vaccine-associated CD4 TCRs, with dominance at 160-218 and 743-854.

Clones were sequenced by immunoSEQ multiplex PCR, and TCRdb holds only the in-frame ones, with some missing. The data contain tens of thousands of clones, about 90% of them singletons. This TCR was recovered from an adult in good health. This material consisted of peripheral blood, taken on day 0 of AZD1222 vaccination.

CDR3 residues: CASSLSVVAGGNEQFF. DNA of the CDR3: TGTGCCAGCAGCTTATCAGTGGTAGCGGGAGGCAATGAGCAGTTCTTC. The rearrangement joins TRBV7-8 to TRBJ2-1; 10 nucleotides match TRBD2. Germline values: CDR1 SGHVS, CDR2 FQNEAQ. This CDR3 spans 16 amino acids. J was trimmed by 6 bases and V by 2 bases; bases with no gene match: 7.